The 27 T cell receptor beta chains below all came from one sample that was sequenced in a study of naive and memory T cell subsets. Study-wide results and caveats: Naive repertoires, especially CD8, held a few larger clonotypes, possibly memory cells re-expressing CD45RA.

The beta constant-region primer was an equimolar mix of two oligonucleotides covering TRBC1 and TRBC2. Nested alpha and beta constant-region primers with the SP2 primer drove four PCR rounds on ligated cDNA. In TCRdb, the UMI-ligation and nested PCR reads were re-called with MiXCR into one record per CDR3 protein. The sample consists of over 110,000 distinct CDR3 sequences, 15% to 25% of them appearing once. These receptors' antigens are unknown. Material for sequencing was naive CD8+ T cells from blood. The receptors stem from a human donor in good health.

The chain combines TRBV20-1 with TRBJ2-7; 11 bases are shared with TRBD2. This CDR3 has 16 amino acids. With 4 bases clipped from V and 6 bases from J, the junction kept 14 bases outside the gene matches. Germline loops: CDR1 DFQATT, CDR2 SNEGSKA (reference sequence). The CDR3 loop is CSAITSGRLWGFEQYF. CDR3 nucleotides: TGCAGTGCTATCACTAGCGGGAGACTTTGGGGTTTCGAGCAGTACTTC.

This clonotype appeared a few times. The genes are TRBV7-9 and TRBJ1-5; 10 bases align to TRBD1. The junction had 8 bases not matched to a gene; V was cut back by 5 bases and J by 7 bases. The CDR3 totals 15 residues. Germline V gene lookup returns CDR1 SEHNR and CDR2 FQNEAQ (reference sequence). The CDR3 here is CASSRGTGDVQPQHF. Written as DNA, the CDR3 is TGTGCCAGCAGCCGGGGGACAGGGGACGTCCAGCCCCAGCATTTT. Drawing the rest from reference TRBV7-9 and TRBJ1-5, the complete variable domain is DTGVSQNPRHKITKRGQNVTFRCDPISEHNRLYWYRQTLGQGPEFLTYFQNEAQLEKSRLLSDRFSAERPKGSFSTLEIQRTEQGDSAMYLCASSRGTGDVQPQHFGDGTRLSIL.

CDR3 sequence: CASSLAENTGELFF. CDR3 nucleotide sequence: TGTGCCAGCAGTTTGGCAGAGAACACCGGGGAGCTGTTTTTT. The chain joins TRBV28 to TRBJ2-2; the D is unclear. The V gene's germline CDR1 is MDHEN and CDR2 SYDVKM. V lost 3 bases, J lost 1 base, and 6 bases lay in between. This CDR3 comprises 14 residues.

This CDR3 is CASGQGVFSASGANVLTF. The DNA for the CDR3 is TGTGCCAGCGGGCAGGGAGTCTTTAGTGCCTCCGGGGCCAACGTCCTGACTTTC. This chain uses TRBV2 with TRBJ2-6; TRBD1 or TRBD2 may be the D gene (5 bases each). The CDR3 spans 18 residues. V lost 8 bases and J 4 bases, leaving 24 bases between the germline ends. Germline assignment: CDR1 SNHLY and CDR2 FYNNEI.

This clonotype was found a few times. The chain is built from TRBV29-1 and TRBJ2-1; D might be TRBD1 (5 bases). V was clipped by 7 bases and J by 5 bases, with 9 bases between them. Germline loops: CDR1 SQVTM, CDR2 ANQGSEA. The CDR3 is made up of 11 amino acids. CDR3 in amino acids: CSADTDNEQFF. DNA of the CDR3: TGCAGCGCGGACACTGACAATGAGCAGTTCTTC.

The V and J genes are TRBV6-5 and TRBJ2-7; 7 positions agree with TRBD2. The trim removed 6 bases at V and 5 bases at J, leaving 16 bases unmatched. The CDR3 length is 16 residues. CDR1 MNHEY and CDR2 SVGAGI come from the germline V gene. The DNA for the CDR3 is TGTGCCAGCAGCCCCTTTAGATGGGGGGGTTCGGACGAGCAGTACTTC. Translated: CASSPFRWGGSDEQYF.

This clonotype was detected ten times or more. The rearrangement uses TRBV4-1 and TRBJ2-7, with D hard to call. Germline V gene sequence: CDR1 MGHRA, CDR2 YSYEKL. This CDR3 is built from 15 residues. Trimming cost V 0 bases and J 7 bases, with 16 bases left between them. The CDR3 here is CASSQDIARLWEQYF. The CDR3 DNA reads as TGCGCCAGCAGCCAAGACATCGCGCGGCTTTGGGAGCAGTACTTC.

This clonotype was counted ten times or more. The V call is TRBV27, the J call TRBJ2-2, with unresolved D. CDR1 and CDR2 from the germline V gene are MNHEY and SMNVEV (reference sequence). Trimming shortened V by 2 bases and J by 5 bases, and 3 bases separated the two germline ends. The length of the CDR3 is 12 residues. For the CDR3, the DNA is TGTGCCAGCAGTTTAAGAACCGGGGAGCTGTTTTTT. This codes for CASSLRTGELFF.

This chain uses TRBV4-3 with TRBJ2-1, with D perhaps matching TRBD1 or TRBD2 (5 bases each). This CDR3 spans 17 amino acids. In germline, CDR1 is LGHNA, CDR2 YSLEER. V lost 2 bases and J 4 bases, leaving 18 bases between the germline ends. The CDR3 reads CASSQLYVGPKYNEQFF. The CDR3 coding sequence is TGCGCCAGCAGCCAACTATACGTGGGACCCAAATACAATGAGCAGTTCTTC.

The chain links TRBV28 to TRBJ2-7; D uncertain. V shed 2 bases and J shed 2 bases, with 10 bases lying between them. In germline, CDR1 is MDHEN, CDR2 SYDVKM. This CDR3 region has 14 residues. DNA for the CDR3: TGTGCCAGCAGTTTAGCGGAAAATCCCTACGAGCAGTACTTC. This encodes CASSLAENPYEQYF. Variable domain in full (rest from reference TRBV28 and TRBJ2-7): DVKVTQSSRYLVKRTGEKVFLECVQDMDHENMFWYRQDPGLGLRLIYFSYDVKMKEKGDIPEGYSVSREKKERFSLILESASTNQTSMYLCASSLAENPYEQYFGPGTRLTVT.

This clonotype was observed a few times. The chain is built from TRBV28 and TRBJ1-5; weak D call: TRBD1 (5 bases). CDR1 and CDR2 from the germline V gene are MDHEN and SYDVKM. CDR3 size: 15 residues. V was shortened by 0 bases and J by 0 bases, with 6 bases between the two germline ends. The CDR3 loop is CASSLWGDSNQPQHF. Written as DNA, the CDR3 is TGTGCCAGCAGTTTATGGGGGGATAGCAATCAGCCCCAGCATTTT.

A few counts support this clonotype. CDR3 nucleotides: TGTGCCAGCAGCCAATTGAGCGGCTCCTACAATGAGCAGTTCTTC. Its translation: CASSQLSGSYNEQFF. The chain couples TRBV14 to TRBJ2-1; D is possibly TRBD2 (5 bases). CDR3 length: 15 amino acids. Trimming took 2 bases from V and 0 from J, leaving 8 bases between them. Germline lookup yields CDR1 SGHDN and CDR2 FVKESK.

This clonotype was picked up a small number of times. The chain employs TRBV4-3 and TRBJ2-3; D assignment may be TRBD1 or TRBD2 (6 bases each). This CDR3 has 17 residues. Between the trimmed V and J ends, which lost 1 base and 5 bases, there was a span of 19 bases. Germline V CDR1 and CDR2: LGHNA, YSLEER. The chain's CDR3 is CASSQVKGGLGKDTQYF. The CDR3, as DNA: TGCGCCAGCAGCCAAGTGAAAGGGGGGCTCGGAAAAGATACGCAGTATTTT.

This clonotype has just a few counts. The CDR3 loop is CASSLRRQGTEAFF. CDR3 sequence (DNA): TGTGCCAGCAGTCTTCGCCGACAGGGGACTGAAGCTTTCTTT. The chain joins TRBV27 to TRBJ1-1, with 8 bases lining up with TRBD1. This CDR3 is built from 14 residues. CDR1 is MNHEY and CDR2 is SMNVEV in the germline V gene (reference sequence). The junction had 7 bases not matched to a gene; V was cut back by 5 bases and J by 5 bases.

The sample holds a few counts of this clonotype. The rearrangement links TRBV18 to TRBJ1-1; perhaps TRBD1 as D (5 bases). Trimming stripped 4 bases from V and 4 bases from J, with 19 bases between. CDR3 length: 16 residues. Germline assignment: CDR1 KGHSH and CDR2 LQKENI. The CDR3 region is CASSRGAEGQSTEAFF. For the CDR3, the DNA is TGTGCCAGCTCACGAGGGGCAGAAGGGCAGAGCACTGAAGCTTTCTTT.

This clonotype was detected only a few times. This chain's CDR3 is CSAPDYGETQYF. As DNA, the CDR3 is TGCAGTGCGCCGGACTACGGAGAGACCCAGTACTTC. V usage is TRBV20-1 and J usage is TRBJ2-5; D may be TRBD2 (6 bases). The CDR3 consists of 12 residues. V gave up 6 bases and J gave up 4 bases, with 12 bases separating them. Germline V CDR1 and CDR2: DFQATT, SNEGSKA (reference sequence).

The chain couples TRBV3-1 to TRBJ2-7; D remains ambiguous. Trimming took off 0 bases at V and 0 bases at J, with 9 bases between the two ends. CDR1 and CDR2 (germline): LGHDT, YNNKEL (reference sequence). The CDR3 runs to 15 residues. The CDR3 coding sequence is TGTGCCAGCAGCCAAGACGGCCGCCTCTCCTACGAGCAGTACTTC. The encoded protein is CASSQDGRLSYEQYF.

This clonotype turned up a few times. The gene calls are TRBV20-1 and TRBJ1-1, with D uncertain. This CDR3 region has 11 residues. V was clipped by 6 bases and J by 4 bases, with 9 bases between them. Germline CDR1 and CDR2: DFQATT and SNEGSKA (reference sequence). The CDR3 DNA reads TGCAGTGCCGCAGTAAGCACTGAAGCTTTCTTT. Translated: CSAAVSTEAFF.

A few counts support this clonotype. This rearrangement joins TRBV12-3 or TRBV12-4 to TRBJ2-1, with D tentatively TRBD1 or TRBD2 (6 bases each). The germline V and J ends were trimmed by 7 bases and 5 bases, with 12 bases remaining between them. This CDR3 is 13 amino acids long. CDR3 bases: TGTGCCAGCAATAGGGGGGTAGACAATGAGCAGTTCTTC. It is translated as CASNRGVDNEQFF.

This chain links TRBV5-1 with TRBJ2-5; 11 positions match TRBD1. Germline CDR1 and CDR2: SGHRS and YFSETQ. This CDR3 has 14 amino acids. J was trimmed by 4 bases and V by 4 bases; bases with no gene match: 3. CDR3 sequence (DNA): TGCGCCAGCAGCGGGGACAGGGGGGCAGAGACCCAGTACTTC. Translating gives CASSGDRGAETQYF.

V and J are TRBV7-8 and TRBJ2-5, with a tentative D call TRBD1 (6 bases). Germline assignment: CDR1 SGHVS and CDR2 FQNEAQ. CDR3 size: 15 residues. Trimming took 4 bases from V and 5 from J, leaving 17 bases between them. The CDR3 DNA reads TGTGCCAGCAGCTCTCCCAGGGGCCTGGGGGAGACCCAGTACTTC. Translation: CASSSPRGLGETQYF.

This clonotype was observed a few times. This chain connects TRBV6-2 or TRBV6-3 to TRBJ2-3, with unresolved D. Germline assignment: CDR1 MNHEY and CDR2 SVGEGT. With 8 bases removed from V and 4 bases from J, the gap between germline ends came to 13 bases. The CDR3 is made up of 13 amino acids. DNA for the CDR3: TGTGCCAGCGGATCTTTTAAAGCAGATACGCAGTATTTT. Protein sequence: CASGSFKADTQYF.

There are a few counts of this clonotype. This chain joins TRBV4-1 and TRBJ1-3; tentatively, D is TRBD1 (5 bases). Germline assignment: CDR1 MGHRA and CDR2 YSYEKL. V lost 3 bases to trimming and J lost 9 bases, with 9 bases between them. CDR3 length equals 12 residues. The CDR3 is CASSQPGPTIYF. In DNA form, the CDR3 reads TGCGCCAGCAGCCAGCCGGGACCCACCATATATTTT.

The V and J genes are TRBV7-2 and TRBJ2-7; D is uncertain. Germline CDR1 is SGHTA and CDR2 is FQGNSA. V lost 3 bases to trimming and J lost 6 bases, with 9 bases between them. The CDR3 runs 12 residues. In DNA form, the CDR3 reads TGTGCCAGCAGCTTGGTAGGTCGCGAGCAGTACTTC. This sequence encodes CASSLVGREQYF.

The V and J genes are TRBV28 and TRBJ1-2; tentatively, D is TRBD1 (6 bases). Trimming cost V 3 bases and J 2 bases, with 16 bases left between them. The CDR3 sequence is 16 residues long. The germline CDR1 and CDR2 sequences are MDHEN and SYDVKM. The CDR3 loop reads CASSLPLGDTNYGYTF. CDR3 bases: TGTGCCAGCAGTTTGCCGCTTGGGGACACGAACTATGGCTACACCTTC.

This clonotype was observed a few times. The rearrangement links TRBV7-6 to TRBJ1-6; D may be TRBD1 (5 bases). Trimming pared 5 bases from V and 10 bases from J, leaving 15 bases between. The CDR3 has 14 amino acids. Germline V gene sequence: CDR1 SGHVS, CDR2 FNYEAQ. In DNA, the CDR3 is TGTGCCAGCAGCCCAACAGGCGGTGGGTCACCCCTCCACTTT. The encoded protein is CASSPTGGGSPLHF. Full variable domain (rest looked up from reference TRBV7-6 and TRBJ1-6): GAGVSQSPRYKVTKRGQDVALRCDPISGHVSLYWYRQALGQGPEFLTYFNYEAQQDKSGLPNDRFSAERPEGSISTLTIQRTEQRDSAMYRCASSPTGGGSPLHFGNGTRLTVT.

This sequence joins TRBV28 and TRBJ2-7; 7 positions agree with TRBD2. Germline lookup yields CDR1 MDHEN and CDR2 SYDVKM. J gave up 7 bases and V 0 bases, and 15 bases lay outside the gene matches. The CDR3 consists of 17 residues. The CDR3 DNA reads TGTGCCAGCAGTTTATGGGGTATACGGGAGGCCCTTGTGGAGCAGTACTTC. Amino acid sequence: CASSLWGIREALVEQYF.